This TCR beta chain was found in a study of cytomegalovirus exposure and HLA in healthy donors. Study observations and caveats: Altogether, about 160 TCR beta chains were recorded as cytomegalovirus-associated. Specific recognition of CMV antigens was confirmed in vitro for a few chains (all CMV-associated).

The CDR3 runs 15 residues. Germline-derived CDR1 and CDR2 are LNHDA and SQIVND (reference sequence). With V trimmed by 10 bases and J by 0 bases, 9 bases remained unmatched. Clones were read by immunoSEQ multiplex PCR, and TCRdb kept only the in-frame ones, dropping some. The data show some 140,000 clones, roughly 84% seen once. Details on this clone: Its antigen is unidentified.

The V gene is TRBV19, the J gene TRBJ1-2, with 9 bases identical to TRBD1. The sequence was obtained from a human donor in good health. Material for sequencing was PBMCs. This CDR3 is CATYGTGSSNYGYTF. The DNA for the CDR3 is TGTGCCACCTACGGGACAGGGAGCTCTAACTATGGCTACACCTTC. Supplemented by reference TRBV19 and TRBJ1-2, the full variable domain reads DGGITQSPKYLFRKEGQNVTLSCEQNLNHDAMYWYRQDPGQGLRLIYYSQIVNDFQKGDIAEGYSVSREKKESFPLTVTSAQKNPTAFYLCATYGTGSSNYGYTFGSGTRLTVV.